This TCR beta chain came from a study of T-cell reconstitution after alpha-beta-depleted transplantation in children. This clonotype occurred many times. The junction shows a germline mismatch at one end, possibly a read error. The CDR3 length is 11 residues. Germline V gene data show CDR1 as ENHRY and CDR2 as SYGVKD. Unique molecular identifiers were used to barcode this TCRbeta library. TCRdb re-called the PCR reads with MiXCR, one entry per CDR3 protein. The table records over 150,000 distinct CDR3 sequences, about 6.4% of them present only once. The material sequenced was PBMCs from the stem cell graft donor, taken from the stem cell graft. The sequence was collected from a human donor who donated a stem cell graft to a child with Wiskott-Aldrich syndrome. The chain combines TRBV10-3 with TRBJ2-7; TRBD1 might be the D (5 bases). The CDR3 DNA follows: TGTGCCATCAGTGAGCCCGGACACCAAACCTTC. It encodes CAISEPGHQTF.